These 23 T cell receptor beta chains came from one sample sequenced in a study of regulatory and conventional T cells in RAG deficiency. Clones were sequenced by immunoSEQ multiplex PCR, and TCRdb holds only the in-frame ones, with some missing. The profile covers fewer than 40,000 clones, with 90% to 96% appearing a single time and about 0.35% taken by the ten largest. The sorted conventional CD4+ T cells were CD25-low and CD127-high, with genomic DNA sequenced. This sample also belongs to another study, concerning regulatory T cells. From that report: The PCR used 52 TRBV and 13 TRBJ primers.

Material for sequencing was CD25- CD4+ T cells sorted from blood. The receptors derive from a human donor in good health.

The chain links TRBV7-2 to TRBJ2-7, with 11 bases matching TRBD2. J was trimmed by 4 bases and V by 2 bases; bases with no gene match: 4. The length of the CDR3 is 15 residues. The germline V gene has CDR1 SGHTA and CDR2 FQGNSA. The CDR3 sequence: CASSLTSGSGYEQYF. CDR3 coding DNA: TGTGCCAGCAGCTTAACTAGCGGGAGTGGGTACGAGCAGTACTTC.

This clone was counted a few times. In DNA, the CDR3 is TGCGCCAGCAGCTTTACGGCCGTAAACAGCGGCGAGCAGTACTTC. Its protein is CASSFTAVNSGEQYF. The chain employs TRBV5-1 and TRBJ2-7; D may be TRBD2 (5 bases). Per the germline V gene, CDR1 is SGHRS and CDR2 is YFSETQ. This CDR3 contains 15 residues. The V end was cut by 2 bases, the J end by 6 bases, with 18 bases between.

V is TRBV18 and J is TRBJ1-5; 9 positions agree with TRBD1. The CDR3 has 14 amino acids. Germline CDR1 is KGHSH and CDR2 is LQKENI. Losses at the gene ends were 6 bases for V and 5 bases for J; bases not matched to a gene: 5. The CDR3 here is CASSAGQGDQPQHF. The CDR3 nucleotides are TGTGCCAGCTCCGCGGGACAGGGCGATCAGCCCCAGCATTTT.

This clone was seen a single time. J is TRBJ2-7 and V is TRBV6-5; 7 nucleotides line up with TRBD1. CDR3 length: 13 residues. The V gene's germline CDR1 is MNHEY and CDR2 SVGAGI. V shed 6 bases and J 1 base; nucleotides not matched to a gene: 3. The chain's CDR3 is CASSRDRSYEQYF. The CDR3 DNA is TGTGCCAGCAGCCGGGACAGATCCTACGAGCAGTACTTC.

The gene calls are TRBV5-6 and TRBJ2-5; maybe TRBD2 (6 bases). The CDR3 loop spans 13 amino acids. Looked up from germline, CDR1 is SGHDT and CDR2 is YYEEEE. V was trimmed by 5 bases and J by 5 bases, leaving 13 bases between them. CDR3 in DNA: TGTGCCAGCAGGGAGGGCCTTTGGGAGACCCAGTACTTC. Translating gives CASREGLWETQYF.

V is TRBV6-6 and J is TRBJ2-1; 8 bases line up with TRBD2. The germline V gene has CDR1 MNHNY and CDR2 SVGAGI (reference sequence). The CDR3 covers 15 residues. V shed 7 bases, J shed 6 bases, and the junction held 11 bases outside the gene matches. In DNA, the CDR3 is TGTGCCAGCACCCCCCTGGGGGGACTAGTCAATGAGCAGTTCTTC. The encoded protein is CASTPLGGLVNEQFF.

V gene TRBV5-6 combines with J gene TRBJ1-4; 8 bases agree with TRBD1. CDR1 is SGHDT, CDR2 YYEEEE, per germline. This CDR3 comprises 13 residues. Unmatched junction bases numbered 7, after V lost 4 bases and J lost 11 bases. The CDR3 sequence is CASSVDRAGKLFF. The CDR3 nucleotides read TGTGCCAGCAGCGTGGACAGGGCCGGGAAACTGTTTTTT.

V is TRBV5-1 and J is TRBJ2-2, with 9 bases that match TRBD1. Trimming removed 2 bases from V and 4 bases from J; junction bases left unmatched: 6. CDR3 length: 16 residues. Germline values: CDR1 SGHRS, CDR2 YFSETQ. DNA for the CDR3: TGCGCCAGCAGCTTCGGACAGGGGTCCAGCACCGGGGAGCTGTTTTTT. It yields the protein CASSFGQGSSTGELFF. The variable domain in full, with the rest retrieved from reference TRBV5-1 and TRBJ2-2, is KAGVTQTPRYLIKTRGQQVTLSCSPISGHRSVSWYQQTPGQGLQFLFEYFSETQRNKGNFPGRFSGRQFSNSRSEMNVSTLELGDSALYLCASSFGQGSSTGELFFGEGSRLTVL.

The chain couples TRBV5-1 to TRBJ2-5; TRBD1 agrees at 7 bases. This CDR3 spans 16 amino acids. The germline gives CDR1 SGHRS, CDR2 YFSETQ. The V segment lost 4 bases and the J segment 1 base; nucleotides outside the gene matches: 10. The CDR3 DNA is TGCGCCAGCAGCCCCCTGGGACAGAGATCCCAAGAGACCCAGTACTTC. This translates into CASSPLGQRSQETQYF. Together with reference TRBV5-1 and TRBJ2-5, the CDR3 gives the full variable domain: KAGVTQTPRYLIKTRGQQVTLSCSPISGHRSVSWYQQTPGQGLQFLFEYFSETQRNKGNFPGRFSGRQFSNSRSEMNVSTLELGDSALYLCASSPLGQRSQETQYFGPGTRLLVL.

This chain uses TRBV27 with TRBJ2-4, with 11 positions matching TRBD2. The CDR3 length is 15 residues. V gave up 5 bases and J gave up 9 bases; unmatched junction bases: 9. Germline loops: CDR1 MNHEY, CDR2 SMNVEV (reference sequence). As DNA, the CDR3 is TGTGCCAGCAGTATTAGCGGGAGGGACCGAGGCATTCAGTACTTC. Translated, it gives CASSISGRDRGIQYF.

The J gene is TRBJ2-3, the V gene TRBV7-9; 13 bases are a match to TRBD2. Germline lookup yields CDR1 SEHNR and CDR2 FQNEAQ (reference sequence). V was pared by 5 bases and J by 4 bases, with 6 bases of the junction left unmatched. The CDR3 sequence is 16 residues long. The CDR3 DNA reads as TGTGCCAGCAGCCTACTAGCGGGAGGGGTCGCAGATACGCAGTATTTT. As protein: CASSLLAGGVADTQYF.

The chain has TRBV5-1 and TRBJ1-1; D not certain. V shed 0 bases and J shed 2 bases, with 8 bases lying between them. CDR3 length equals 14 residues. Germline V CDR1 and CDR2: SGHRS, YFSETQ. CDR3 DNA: TGCGCCAGCAGCTTGGTGGCACCTAACACTGAAGCTTTCTTT. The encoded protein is CASSLVAPNTEAFF.

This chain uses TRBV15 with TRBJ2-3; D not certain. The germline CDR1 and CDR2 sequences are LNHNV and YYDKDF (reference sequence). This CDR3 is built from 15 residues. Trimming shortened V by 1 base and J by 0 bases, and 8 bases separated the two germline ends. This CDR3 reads CATSRATVSTDTQYF. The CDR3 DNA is TGTGCCACCAGCAGAGCAACGGTTAGCACAGATACGCAGTATTTT.

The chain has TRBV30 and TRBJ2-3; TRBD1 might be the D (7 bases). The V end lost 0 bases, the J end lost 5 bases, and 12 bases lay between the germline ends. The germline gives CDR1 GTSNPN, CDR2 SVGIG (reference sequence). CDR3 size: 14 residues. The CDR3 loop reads CAWSVRGDRDTQYF. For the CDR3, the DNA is TGTGCCTGGAGTGTACGCGGGGACAGAGATACGCAGTATTTT.

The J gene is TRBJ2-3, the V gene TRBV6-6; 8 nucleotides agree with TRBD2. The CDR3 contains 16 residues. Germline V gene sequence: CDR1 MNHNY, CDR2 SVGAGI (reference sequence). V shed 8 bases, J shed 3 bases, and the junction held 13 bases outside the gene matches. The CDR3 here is CASVRGSAGGTDTQYF. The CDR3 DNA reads TGTGCCAGCGTTCGCGGATCGGCGGGGGGAACAGATACGCAGTATTTT.

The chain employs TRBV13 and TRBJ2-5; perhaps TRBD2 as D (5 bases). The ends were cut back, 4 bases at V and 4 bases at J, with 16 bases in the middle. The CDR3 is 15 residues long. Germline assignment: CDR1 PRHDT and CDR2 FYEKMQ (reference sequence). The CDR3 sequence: CASSSNGARGETQYF. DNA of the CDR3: TGTGCCAGCAGCTCCAATGGCGCCCGGGGAGAGACCCAGTACTTC.

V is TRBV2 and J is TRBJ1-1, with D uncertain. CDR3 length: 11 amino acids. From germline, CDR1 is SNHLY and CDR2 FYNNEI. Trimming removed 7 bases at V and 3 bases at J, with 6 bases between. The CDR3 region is CASTPYTEAFF. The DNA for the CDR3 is TGTGCCAGCACCCCTTACACTGAAGCTTTCTTT.

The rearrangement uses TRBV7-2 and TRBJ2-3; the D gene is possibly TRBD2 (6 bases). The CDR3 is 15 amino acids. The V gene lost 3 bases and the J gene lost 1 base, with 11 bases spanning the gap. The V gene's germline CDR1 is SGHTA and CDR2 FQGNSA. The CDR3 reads CASSFRRDRTDTQYF. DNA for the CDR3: TGTGCCAGCAGCTTTCGGAGGGACCGCACAGATACGCAGTATTTT.

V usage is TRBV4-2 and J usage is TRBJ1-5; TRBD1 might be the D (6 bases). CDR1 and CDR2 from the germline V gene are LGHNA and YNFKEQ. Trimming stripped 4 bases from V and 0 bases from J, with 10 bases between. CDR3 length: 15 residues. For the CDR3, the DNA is TGTGCCAGCAGCCCGACAGGAGCTAGCAATCAGCCCCAGCATTTT. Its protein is CASSPTGASNQPQHF.

Here the CDR3 DNA reads TGTGCCAGCAGCCAAACAGGGGACACTGAAGCTTTCTTT. It specifies CASSQTGDTEAFF. The chain is built from TRBV9 and TRBJ1-1, with 7 positions matching TRBD1. The CDR3 extends over 13 amino acids. CDR1 is SGDLS, CDR2 YYNGEE, per germline. The V segment lost 4 bases and the J segment 3 bases; nucleotides outside the gene matches: 3.

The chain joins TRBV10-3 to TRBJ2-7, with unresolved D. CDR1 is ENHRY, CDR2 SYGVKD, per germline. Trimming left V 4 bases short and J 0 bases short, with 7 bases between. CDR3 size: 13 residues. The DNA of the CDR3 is TGTGCCATCAGTGGACAAGACTCCTACGAGCAGTACTTC. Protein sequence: CAISGQDSYEQYF.

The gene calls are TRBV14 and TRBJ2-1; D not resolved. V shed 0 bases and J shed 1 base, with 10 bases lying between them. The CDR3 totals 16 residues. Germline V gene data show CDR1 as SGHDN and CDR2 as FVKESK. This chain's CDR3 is CASSQDQWQSYNEQFF. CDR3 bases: TGTGCCAGCAGCCAAGATCAATGGCAGTCCTACAATGAGCAGTTCTTC.

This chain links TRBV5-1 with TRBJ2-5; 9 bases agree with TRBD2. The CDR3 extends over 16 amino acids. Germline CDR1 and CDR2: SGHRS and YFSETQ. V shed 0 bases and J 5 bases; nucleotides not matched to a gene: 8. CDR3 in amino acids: CASSLVASGVGETQYF. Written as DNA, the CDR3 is TGCGCCAGCAGCTTGGTAGCTAGCGGGGTTGGGGAGACCCAGTACTTC. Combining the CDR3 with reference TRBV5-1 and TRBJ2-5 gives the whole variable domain KAGVTQTPRYLIKTRGQQVTLSCSPISGHRSVSWYQQTPGQGLQFLFEYFSETQRNKGNFPGRFSGRQFSNSRSEMNVSTLELGDSALYLCASSLVASGVGETQYFGPGTRLLVL.